This T cell receptor beta chain was obtained from a study of T-cell memory formation after mild COVID-19. About the research overall: In these data, TCR clusters were largely donor specific.

A remark on this clonotype: The target antigen is unknown.

TCRdb itself ran the 5' RACE reads through MiXCR, one entry per CDR3 protein. The table records some 48,000 distinct CDR3 sequences, more than 10% of them present only once. The CDR3 is 17 amino acids. V was pared by 7 bases and J by 4 bases, with 13 bases of the junction left unmatched. The germline V gene has CDR1 SQVTM and CDR2 ANQGSEA. Notes on the study in general: Some clones that responded turned up in pre-infection memory, which suggests that cross-reactive memory joined in. Whether day 37 second-wave clones are SARS-CoV-2-specific was not confirmed. Clones that shrank (day 15 to 85) were balanced CD4/CD8, whereas later expanders leaned CD4+.

Sequences were obtained from PBMCs or a T cell subset sorted from them (not recorded which). The TCR sequence derives from a man aged 18 to 30 who had mild COVID-19 (a few samples of this study predate the infection). Cell type and time point are not known. The chain combines TRBV29-1 with TRBJ2-1, with TRBD2 matching 13 bases. For the CDR3, the DNA is TGCAGCGCTCCAGGGGAGACTAGCGGGGGGACGTACAATGAGCAGTTCTTC. Its translation is CSAPGETSGGTYNEQFF.